What follows are 29 T cell receptor beta chains derived from one specimen sequenced in a study of cytomegalovirus exposure and HLA in healthy donors. The PCR employed 60 Vbeta primers together with 13 Jbeta primers. Data came from immunoSEQ multiplex PCR; TCRdb stores just in-frame clones and leaves some out. The sample contains about 160,000 clones, 70% to 90% of which appear only once. Source material: PBMCs. These receptor sequences come from a young woman in good health and CMV-seronegative.

This rearrangement joins TRBV29-1 to TRBJ2-1; 11 bases agree with TRBD2. V lost 3 bases, J lost 4 bases, and 14 bases stayed unmatched. The germline V gene has CDR1 SQVTM and CDR2 ANQGSEA. The CDR3 spans 18 residues. CDR3 DNA sequence: TGCAGCGTTGAGGGTCTAGCGGGAGGCCGTTCGGCATACAATGAGCAGTTCTTC. This sequence encodes CSVEGLAGGRSAYNEQFF.

J is TRBJ1-6 and V is TRBV2; a possible D gene is TRBD1 (6 bases). CDR3 size: 14 residues. CDR1 SNHLY and CDR2 FYNNEI come from the germline V gene. This chain's CDR3 is CAWGRGSYNSPLHF. The CDR3 bases are TGTGCATGGGGCAGGGGCTCCTATAATTCACCCCTCCACTTT.

V is TRBV4-1 and J is TRBJ2-7; no reliable D call. The CDR3 covers 15 residues. Trimming took off 1 base at V and 4 bases at J, with 14 bases between the two ends. CDR1 is MGHRA, CDR2 YSYEKL, per germline. The DNA for the CDR3 is TGCGCCAGCAGCCAAGGAGGCCAGCCTATATACGAGCAGTACTTC. Protein sequence: CASSQGGQPIYEQYF.

There are a few counts of this clone. As DNA, the CDR3 is TGTGCCAGCAGCCAAGTGGTGGGCTTGAATTCACCCCTCCACTTT. This codes for CASSQVVGLNSPLHF. V is TRBV4-2 and J is TRBJ1-6; D gene ambiguous. The CDR3 is 15 amino acids. V was cut by 1 base and J by 7 bases, with 11 bases left in between. From germline, CDR1 is LGHNA and CDR2 YNFKEQ.

The chain couples TRBV5-4 to TRBJ2-7, with TRBD1 matching 7 bases. Losses at the gene ends were 3 bases for V and 4 bases for J; bases not matched to a gene: 10. The germline CDR1 and CDR2 sequences are SGHNT and YYREEE (reference sequence). CDR3 length: 15 amino acids. The CDR3 DNA is TGTGCCAGCAGCTCCCCAGGGGGTCCCTATTACGAGCAGTACTTC. Its translation is CASSSPGGPYYEQYF.

This clone was detected once. The rearrangement uses TRBV15 and TRBJ2-3, with D perhaps TRBD2 (7 bases). The germline gives CDR1 LNHNV, CDR2 YYDKDF (reference sequence). Trimming cost V 4 bases and J 4 bases, with 18 bases left between them. The CDR3 is made up of 16 amino acids. The CDR3 protein is CATSKEAQGRADTQYF. The CDR3 nucleotides are TGTGCCACCAGCAAAGAGGCCCAGGGGAGGGCAGATACGCAGTATTTT. The full variable domain, completed using reference TRBV15 and TRBJ2-3, is DAMVIQNPRYQVTQFGKPVTLSCSQTLNHNVMYWYQQKSSQAPKLLFHYYDKDFNNEADTPDNFQSRRPNTSFCFLDIRSPGLGDTAMYLCATSKEAQGRADTQYFGPGTRLTVL.

This clone was detected only a few times. V is TRBV5-1 and J is TRBJ2-7; D might be TRBD1 (6 bases). Germline-derived CDR1 and CDR2 are SGHRS and YFSETQ. V lost 0 bases, J lost 2 bases, and 9 bases lay in between. The CDR3 has 14 amino acids. CDR3 sequence: CASSLGQETYEQYF. CDR3 bases: TGCGCCAGCAGCTTGGGACAGGAAACCTACGAGCAGTACTTC.

CDR3 region: CASSPHSGGRQETQYF. CDR3 DNA sequence: TGTGCCAGCAGTCCACATAGCGGGGGGCGCCAAGAGACCCAGTACTTC. This chain joins TRBV6-6 and TRBJ2-5; TRBD2 aligns across 10 bases. Trimming cost V 5 bases and J 1 base; bases outside gene matches: 7. Germline assignment: CDR1 MNHNY and CDR2 SVGAGI (reference sequence). The CDR3 spans 16 residues.

The gene calls are TRBV27 and TRBJ2-1; possible D gene TRBD2, 6 bases. The V end lost 3 bases, the J end lost 8 bases, and 11 bases lay between the germline ends. There are 13 residues in the CDR3. In germline, CDR1 is MNHEY, CDR2 SMNVEV (reference sequence). CDR3 sequence reads: CASSFSGRHEQFF. In DNA, the CDR3 is TGTGCCAGCAGTTTTTCTGGGAGGCATGAGCAGTTCTTC.

The chain couples TRBV11-2 to TRBJ1-1; 8 bases map to TRBD1. Germline-derived CDR1 and CDR2 are SGHAT and FQNNGV. Trimming cost V 4 bases and J 6 bases; bases outside gene matches: 7. CDR3 size: 14 residues. CDR3 region: CASSSNDRGAEAFF. Written as DNA, the CDR3 is TGTGCCAGCAGCTCCAACGACAGGGGCGCTGAAGCTTTCTTT.

The gene calls are TRBV5-4 and TRBJ2-5; TRBD2 is a possible D gene (6 bases). CDR1 and CDR2 from the germline V gene are SGHNT and YYREEE (reference sequence). There are 12 residues in the CDR3. V was pared by 0 bases and J by 8 bases, with 8 bases between. For the CDR3, the DNA is TGTGCCAGCAGCTTGGGGGCGGGAACCCAGTACTTC. Translated: CASSLGAGTQYF.

This sequence joins TRBV30 and TRBJ1-3; D might be TRBD1 (5 bases). This CDR3 has 14 residues. Trimming cost V 0 bases and J 3 bases, with 9 bases left between them. Germline lookup yields CDR1 GTSNPN and CDR2 SVGIG (reference sequence). The CDR3 DNA reads TGTGCCTGGAGTGTACTTAGGGGTGGAAACACCATATATTTT. Amino acids: CAWSVLRGGNTIYF.

V gene TRBV27 combines with J gene TRBJ1-5, with D possibly TRBD1 on 6 matching bases. Trimming took 5 bases from V and 1 from J, leaving 15 bases between them. This CDR3 region has 16 residues. Germline-derived CDR1 and CDR2 are MNHEY and SMNVEV (reference sequence). The CDR3: CASSPKGGASNQPQHF. CDR3 coding DNA: TGTGCCAGCAGTCCCAAGGGGGGGGCAAGCAATCAGCCCCAGCATTTT.

V is TRBV2 and J is TRBJ2-7; TRBD1 is a possible D gene (6 bases). Germline V gives CDR1 SNHLY, CDR2 FYNNEI. CDR3 length: 15 amino acids. The V gene lost 6 bases and the J gene lost 2 bases, with 17 bases spanning the gap. CDR3 residues: CASRENRDRAYEQYF. Written as DNA, the CDR3 is TGTGCCAGCAGGGAAAACAGGGATCGTGCCTACGAGCAGTACTTC.

Turning to this clone: The junction differs from germline at one of its ends, possibly a read error. V gene TRBV7-7 combines with J gene TRBJ2-1; TRBD1 aligns across 10 bases. Germline loops: CDR1 SSHAT, CDR2 FNYEAQ (reference sequence). This CDR3 is built from 14 residues. CDR3 sequence: CASSLGQGVNEQFF. CDR3 DNA: TGTGCTAGCAGCCTCGGACAGGGGGTAAATGAGCAGTTCTTC.

This chain connects TRBV5-1 to TRBJ2-2; 7 positions match TRBD1. The germline CDR1 and CDR2 sequences are SGHRS and YFSETQ. The CDR3 covers 15 residues. Trimming at V came to 4 bases and at J to 3 bases, leaving 6 bases not matched to a gene. CDR3 region: CASSPDRVYTGELFF. The DNA for the CDR3 is TGCGCCAGCAGCCCTGACAGGGTCTACACCGGGGAGCTGTTTTTT.

The rearrangement links TRBV11-2 to TRBJ1-1, with D possibly TRBD1 on 6 matching bases. This CDR3 region has 14 residues. V gave up 2 bases and J gave up 7 bases, with 14 bases separating them. Per germline, CDR1 SGHAT and CDR2 FQNNGV. CDR3 DNA: TGTGCCAGCAGCTTAAGTTTGGGGGCGGATGAAGCTTTCTTT. It is translated as CASSLSLGADEAFF.

This clone was found a few times. This rearrangement joins TRBV29-1 to TRBJ2-1; 9 bases agree with TRBD1. This CDR3 is 14 amino acids long. Germline CDR1 is SQVTM and CDR2 is ANQGSEA. V lost 5 bases to trimming and J lost 3 bases; unmatched junction nucleotides: 5. CDR3 coding DNA: TGCAGCGTTTTAGGGACAGGGTTCTACAATGAGCAGTTCTTC. It translates to CSVLGTGFYNEQFF.

V usage is TRBV4-1 and J usage is TRBJ2-7, with D possibly TRBD1 on 6 matching bases. CDR3 length: 18 residues. The germline CDR1 and CDR2 sequences are MGHRA and YSYEKL. Trimming stripped 0 bases from V and 6 bases from J, with 24 bases between. The CDR3 region is CASSQDSHQMQGSREQYF. In DNA form, the CDR3 reads TGCGCCAGCAGCCAAGATTCCCATCAAATGCAGGGGTCTCGCGAGCAGTACTTC.

The chain uses TRBV27 and TRBJ2-3; D ambiguous. Germline V gene data show CDR1 as MNHEY and CDR2 as SMNVEV (reference sequence). The CDR3 is 15 residues long. Trimming left V 3 bases short and J 2 bases short, with 12 bases between. This chain's CDR3 is CASSFRRLTTDTQYF. In DNA form, the CDR3 reads TGTGCCAGCAGTTTTCGGCGACTTACCACAGATACGCAGTATTTT.

V is TRBV29-1 and J is TRBJ2-7, with 9 bases matching TRBD2. The germline CDR1 and CDR2 sequences are SQVTM and ANQGSEA. This CDR3 region has 15 residues. V lost 6 bases to trimming and J lost 2 bases; unmatched junction nucleotides: 11. The CDR3 sequence: CSVRSGLASAYEQYF. The CDR3 DNA is TGCAGCGTACGAAGTGGACTAGCGTCCGCCTACGAGCAGTACTTC.

This rearrangement joins TRBV9 to TRBJ2-1; weak D call: TRBD2 (6 bases). The V and J ends lost 2 bases and 7 bases respectively, with 13 bases between them. Germline CDR1 reads SGDLS; CDR2 reads YYNGEE. The CDR3 sequence is 14 residues long. CDR3 DNA sequence: TGTGCCAGCAGCGTCACCGGGACTGGAAATGAGCAGTTCTTC. It translates to CASSVTGTGNEQFF.

J is TRBJ2-2 and V is TRBV7-9; possible D gene TRBD1, 6 bases. CDR3 length equals 14 residues. Looked up from germline, CDR1 is SEHNR and CDR2 is FQNEAQ (reference sequence). The V end lost 4 bases, the J end lost 6 bases, and 12 bases lay between the germline ends. This CDR3 reads CASSSIRGAGELFF. The CDR3 nucleotides are TGTGCCAGCAGCTCGATCAGGGGTGCCGGGGAGCTGTTTTTT.

This clone occurred once. The chain has TRBV6-1 and TRBJ1-1, with 7 positions matching TRBD1. Germline V gene lookup returns CDR1 MNHNS and CDR2 SASEGT. V lost 7 bases, J lost 1 base, and 6 bases stayed unmatched. CDR3 length: 14 amino acids. CDR3: CASTLGQANTEAFF. The CDR3 nucleotides are TGTGCCAGCACTTTAGGACAGGCGAACACTGAAGCTTTCTTT.

The chain recombines TRBV5-1 with TRBJ1-2; TRBD1 agrees at 7 bases. This CDR3 is built from 18 residues. Trimming at V came to 3 bases and at J to 5 bases, leaving 19 bases not matched to a gene. Per germline, CDR1 SGHRS and CDR2 YFSETQ. The CDR3 coding sequence is TGCGCCAGCAGCTCCGATTACATGACAGGGAGTAATTTGTATGGCTACACCTTC. Translated: CASSSDYMTGSNLYGYTF.

The chain recombines TRBV5-8 with TRBJ1-5, with D possibly being TRBD1 (6 bases). This CDR3 is 14 amino acids long. The V gene lost 5 bases and the J gene lost 7 bases, with 16 bases spanning the gap. CDR1 and CDR2 (germline): SGHTS, YDEGEE. CDR3 protein: CASRGERGRQPQHF. CDR3 nucleotides: TGTGCCAGCAGGGGGGAGCGGGGGCGGCAGCCCCAGCATTTT. Looking up the rest from reference TRBV5-8 and TRBJ1-5 gives the full variable domain: EAGVTQSPTHLIKTRGQQATLRCSPISGHTSVYWYQQALGLGLQFLLWYDEGEERNRGNFPPRFSGRQFPNYSSELNVNALELEDSALYLCASRGERGRQPQHFGDGTRLSIL.

The rearrangement joins TRBV4-1 to TRBJ1-1, with D possibly matching TRBD1 (5 bases). The CDR3 runs to 17 residues. Trimming left V 6 bases short and J 0 bases short, with 20 bases between. The germline V gene has CDR1 MGHRA and CDR2 YSYEKL. CDR3 coding DNA: TGCGCCAGCAGGTCTAACCGTCCCGACAGACTGAACACTGAAGCTTTCTTT. This encodes CASRSNRPDRLNTEAFF.

The rearrangement uses TRBV28 and TRBJ2-2, with D possibly being TRBD1 (6 bases). This CDR3 contains 15 residues. V lost 3 bases and J lost 7, with 15 bases in between. The germline V gene encodes CDR1 MDHEN and CDR2 SYDVKM. The CDR3, as DNA: TGTGCCAGCAGTTTTTCCGGGACACCAAGCGGGGAGCTGTTTTTT. It encodes CASSFSGTPSGELFF.

V usage is TRBV27 and J usage is TRBJ1-3, with a possible D match to TRBD1 (5 bases). CDR1 and CDR2 (germline): MNHEY, SMNVEV (reference sequence). V lost 4 bases, J lost 1 base, and 8 bases lay in between. The CDR3 is made up of 14 amino acids. In DNA form, the CDR3 reads TGTGCCAGCAGTTCCACAGGTTCTGGAAACACCATATATTTT. This gives the protein CASSSTGSGNTIYF.